What follows are 25 T cell receptor beta chains derived from one specimen sequenced in a study of CXCR3-negative and CXCR3-positive naive CD8 T cells. TRB cDNA was prepared as libraries by UMI-labeled 5' RACE. After re-calling the 5' RACE reads, TCRdb lists one entry per CDR3 protein, DNA absent. Reported are 3,000 to 4,000 distinct CDR3 sequences; the ten largest clones contain roughly 2%. The sample comprised naive CXCR3- CD8+ T cells from blood. The subset denotes: CD45RO-CCR7+CD27+CD95- naive CD8+ T cells lacking CXCR3 (TNR3-). The receptors here all came from a human donor in good health. Some clones in this sample may be carry-over from other donors' samples.

V gene TRBV7-7 combines with J gene TRBJ2-6; TCRdb names TRBD2, which stays unverified in the absence of DNA. CDR1 is SSHAT and CDR2 is FNYEAQ in the germline V gene (reference sequence). The CDR3 runs to 17 residues. The CDR3 sequence is CASSPGLASSGANVLTF. The full variable domain, completed using reference TRBV7-7 and TRBJ2-6, is GAGVSQSPRYKVTKRGQDVTLRCDPISSHATLYWYQQALGQGPEFLTYFNYEAQPDKSGLPSDRFSAERPEGSISTLTIQRTEQRDSAMYRCASSPGLASSGANVLTFGAGSRLTVL.

V gene TRBV7-9 combines with J gene TRBJ1-1; TCRdb designates TRBD1, a call that cannot be tested without DNA. The germline CDR1 and CDR2 sequences are SEHNR and FQNEAQ (reference sequence). This CDR3 contains 15 residues. The chain's CDR3 is CASSPTSQGRTEAFF.

The chain uses TRBV29-1 and TRBJ1-4. This CDR3 is 13 amino acids long. Germline CDR1 SQVTM, CDR2 ANQGSEA. The CDR3 loop reads CSVEDEKNEKLFF.

CDR3 region: CASSDPGTGAYEQYF. The chain recombines TRBV6-1 with TRBJ2-7; TCRdb gives TRBD1 as the D gene, but with no DNA this cannot be confirmed. From germline, CDR1 is MNHNS and CDR2 SASEGT. This CDR3 is built from 15 residues.

The J gene is TRBJ1-2, the V gene TRBV20-1; TCRdb designates TRBD1, a call that cannot be tested without DNA. CDR3 length: 13 residues. The germline CDR1 and CDR2 sequences are DFQATT and SNEGSKA (reference sequence). This chain's CDR3 is CSAPPQGTYGYTF.

By frequency, this clonotype is medium-sized (0.01 to 0.1%). The chain has TRBV4-3 and TRBJ2-7. This CDR3 has 14 amino acids. Germline CDR1 reads LGHNA; CDR2 reads YSLEER. The CDR3 loop is CASSQEVSSYEQYF.

According to its frequency, this clonotype is large. The chain uses TRBV12-3 or TRBV12-4 and TRBJ1-5; as DNA is missing, the TRBD1 call by TCRdb cannot be tested. This CDR3 comprises 21 residues. The CDR3 reads CASSFSHISGAVRRGNQPQHF.

The chain combines TRBV11-2 with TRBJ2-1; TCRdb calls TRBD2, which cannot be checked without DNA. The CDR3 contains 17 residues. Per germline, CDR1 SGHAT and CDR2 FQNNGV. The CDR3 reads CASSWGLAGTSYNEQSF.

This clonotype is labeled medium-sized (0.01 to 0.1%) based on frequency. V gene TRBV27 combines with J gene TRBJ1-2; the TCRdb D gene call, TRBD1, has no DNA to confirm it. Germline loops: CDR1 MNHEY, CDR2 SMNVEV (reference sequence). The CDR3 is 15 residues long. The CDR3 sequence: CASSFQGTGRWGYTF.

This clonotype is called medium-sized based on its frequency. The chain has TRBV19 and TRBJ2-3; as DNA is missing, the TRBD1 call by TCRdb cannot be tested. This CDR3 is built from 13 residues. Germline loops: CDR1 LNHDA, CDR2 SQIVND (reference sequence). This CDR3 is CASGAASTDTQYF.

The chain uses TRBV10-3 and TRBJ2-7. The CDR3 covers 12 residues. CDR1 is ENHRY, CDR2 SYGVKD, per germline. The CDR3 reads CAISEGCYEQYF.

V usage is TRBV6-2 or TRBV6-3 and J usage is TRBJ2-1; without DNA, the TCRdb call of TRBD1 cannot be checked. Germline-derived CDR1 and CDR2 are MNHEY and SVGEGT. The CDR3 is 14 residues long. The CDR3 reads CASSYGGARNEQFF.

The chain joins TRBV19 to TRBJ1-1; TCRdb indicates TRBD1, and absent DNA this call remains unverified. The CDR3 covers 12 residues. Germline CDR1 reads LNHDA; CDR2 reads SQIVND (reference sequence). CDR3 loop: CASSVGQAEAFF.

By frequency, this clonotype registers medium-sized (0.01 to 0.1%). The chain couples TRBV20-1 to TRBJ2-2; without DNA, the TCRdb call of TRBD2 cannot be checked. This CDR3 is built from 13 residues. Germline V gene sequence: CDR1 DFQATT, CDR2 SNEGSKA (reference sequence). CDR3 loop: CSAELGGTGELFF.

This clonotype counts as medium-sized (0.01 to 0.1%) by frequency. The chain recombines TRBV7-9 with TRBJ1-1. This CDR3 region has 15 residues. Per germline, CDR1 SEHNR and CDR2 FQNEAQ (reference sequence). CDR3 sequence: CASSLAIAGNTEAFF.

This sequence joins TRBV6-2 or TRBV6-3 and TRBJ2-1; the TCRdb D gene call, TRBD2, has no DNA to confirm it. CDR1 and CDR2 (germline): MNHEY, SVGEGT. The CDR3 consists of 17 residues. The CDR3 sequence: CASSGWTSGNIYNEQFF.

Judged by frequency, this clonotype is medium-sized. This chain connects TRBV29-1 to TRBJ2-2; the D call from TCRdb, TRBD1, cannot be confirmed without DNA. This CDR3 is built from 14 residues. The germline CDR1 and CDR2 sequences are SQVTM and ANQGSEA. CDR3 amino acids: CSVMGQTNTGELFF.

The chain carries TRBV19 and TRBJ2-3; the D call of TRBD1 rests on TCRdb alone, since no DNA is present to check it. CDR1 LNHDA and CDR2 SQIVND come from the germline V gene (reference sequence). The CDR3 extends over 16 amino acids. The chain's CDR3 is CASSIVQGVETDTQYF.

The J gene is TRBJ1-2, the V gene TRBV24-1; with no DNA, the TCRdb D assignment of TRBD1 cannot be verified. Germline CDR1 and CDR2: KGHDR and SFDVKD. The CDR3 spans 15 residues. The CDR3 protein is CATSDSMTENYGYTF.

This clonotype is called medium-sized based on its frequency. The J gene is TRBJ1-1, the V gene TRBV30; no DNA is available, so the TRBD1 call from TCRdb remains unchecked. CDR3 length equals 20 residues. The germline V gene has CDR1 GTSNPN and CDR2 SVGIG (reference sequence). The CDR3 loop is CAWSGGDPRRQGVMNTEAFF.

Its frequency marks this clonotype as medium-sized (0.01 to 0.1%). The chain is built from TRBV20-1 and TRBJ1-1; TCRdb's assignment of TRBD1 cannot be checked, as there is no DNA. CDR3 length: 15 amino acids. CDR1 DFQATT and CDR2 SNEGSKA come from the germline V gene (reference sequence). This chain's CDR3 is CSARIPPVMNTEAFF.

This clonotype shows up as medium-sized (0.01 to 0.1%) by frequency. The chain has TRBV12-3 or TRBV12-4 and TRBJ1-1. The CDR3 runs 14 residues. The CDR3 sequence: CASSFGFGGDEAFF.

The chain is built from TRBV29-1 and TRBJ2-3; TCRdb selects TRBD1, and the lack of DNA leaves this call unchecked. CDR1 is SQVTM, CDR2 ANQGSEA, per germline. The CDR3 length is 13 residues. The CDR3 reads CSAGQGNTDTQYF.

The chain joins TRBV7-9 to TRBJ2-7. Germline V lookup: CDR1 SEHNR, CDR2 FQNEAQ (reference sequence). This CDR3 has 14 amino acids. The CDR3 reads CASSSRDSSYEQYF.

The CDR3 sequence is CAWSNRGTTEAFF. This chain links TRBV30 with TRBJ1-1; lacking DNA, the TRBD1 call made by TCRdb goes unchecked. CDR3 length: 13 amino acids. CDR1 and CDR2 from the germline V gene are GTSNPN and SVGIG (reference sequence).